Listed below are T cell receptor beta chains from one sample, sequenced in a study of regulatory T cells in long-lasting Graves disease. Using its own MiXCR run on the multiplex PCR reads, TCRdb lists one record per CDR3 protein. The sample has roughly 500,000 distinct CDR3 sequences; about 13% are singletons. This sample also belongs to another study, concerning T cells in Graves' hyperthyroidism and ophthalmopathy.

Material: peripheral blood mononuclear cells (PBMCs), obtained at new diagnosis, from a patient treated with antithyroid drugs. The receptors shown here come from a man aged 25 to 45 with Graves disease. CDR3s include the opening cysteine and the closing phenylalanine or tryptophan. D genes are given only for firm matches. Expanded clones get a size class; other rows say once, few or many, or leave the size out.

j_call: TRBJ2-3; v_call: TRBV28; clone_size: many; d_call: NA; cdr3_aa: CASSLYKRYTDTQYF; cdr3_nt: TGTGCCAGCAGTTTGTACAAGCGATACACAGATACGCAGTATTTT
j_call: TRBJ2-5; v_call: TRBV29-1; clone_size: many; d_call: TRBD2; cdr3_aa: CSVAGLRQETQYF; cdr3_nt: TGCAGCGTAGCGGGACTTCGTCAAGAGACCCAGTACTTC
j_call: TRBJ2-3; v_call: TRBV7-3; clone_size: many; d_call: NA; cdr3_aa: CASSAPGTDTQYF; cdr3_nt: TGTGCCAGCAGCGCCCCTGGCACAGATACGCAGTATTTT
j_call: TRBJ2-5; v_call: TRBV6-1; clone_size: few; d_call: TRBD2; cdr3_aa: CAGSPWGAGQGTQYF; cdr3_nt: TGTGCCGGCAGTCCCTGGGGAGCGGGGCAAGGGACCCAGTACTTC
j_call: TRBJ2-1; v_call: TRBV2; clone_size: many; d_call: TRBD2; cdr3_aa: CASSDPSGRASEQFF; cdr3_nt: TGTGCCAGCAGTGACCCAAGCGGGAGGGCCAGTGAGCAGTTCTTC
j_call: TRBJ2-3; v_call: TRBV3-1; clone_size: many; d_call: NA; cdr3_aa: CASSQDSADTQYF; cdr3_nt: TGTGCCAGCAGCCAAGACTCGGCAGATACGCAGTATTTT
j_call: TRBJ2-7; v_call: TRBV11-1; clone_size: many; d_call: TRBD2; cdr3_aa: CASSFGVTSGPTYEQYF; cdr3_nt: TGTGCCAGCAGCTTCGGAGTGACTAGCGGGCCCACCTACGAGCAGTACTTC
j_call: TRBJ1-1; v_call: TRBV19; clone_size: many; d_call: NA; cdr3_aa: CASSIGRGMNTEAFF; cdr3_nt: TGTGCCAGTAGTATCGGTAGGGGGATGAACACTGAAGCTTTCTTT
j_call: TRBJ2-7; v_call: TRBV6-1; clone_size: few; d_call: TRBD1; cdr3_aa: CASMRTGLSEQYF; cdr3_nt: TGTGCCAGCATGCGGACAGGGCTAAGTGAGCAGTACTTC
j_call: TRBJ2-1; v_call: TRBV7-9; clone_size: many; d_call: NA; cdr3_aa: CASSLGTSQQFF; cdr3_nt: TGTGCCAGCAGCCTCGGGACTTCCCAGCAGTTCTTC
j_call: TRBJ2-7; v_call: TRBV10-3; clone_size: few; d_call: NA; cdr3_aa: CAISGRDTASAGANEQYF; cdr3_nt: TGTGCCATCAGTGGTCGGGACACTGCCTCGGCGGGAGCCAACGAGCAGTACTTC
j_call: TRBJ2-7; v_call: TRBV5-1; clone_size: many; d_call: NA; cdr3_aa: CASSERTGPEGEQYF; cdr3_nt: TGCGCCAGCAGCGAAAGGACGGGGCCGGAGGGCGAGCAGTACTTC
j_call: TRBJ2-2; v_call: TRBV20-1; clone_size: many; d_call: TRBD2; cdr3_aa: CSARLTSGSAGELFF; cdr3_nt: TGCAGTGCTAGGTTGACTAGCGGGAGTGCCGGGGAGCTGTTTTTT
j_call: TRBJ2-7; v_call: TRBV4-1; clone_size: NA; d_call: TRBD1; cdr3_aa: CASSQGTATYEQYF; cdr3_nt: TGCGCCAGCAGCCAGGGGACAGCCACCTACGAGCAGTACTTC
j_call: TRBJ2-1; v_call: TRBV25-1; clone_size: NA; d_call: NA; cdr3_aa: CASSERFPRGSYNEQFF; cdr3_nt: TGTGCCAGCAGTGAACGCTTCCCCCGGGGGAGCTACAATGAGCAGTTCTTC
j_call: TRBJ1-6; v_call: TRBV11-2; clone_size: NA; d_call: NA; cdr3_aa: CASSFRARTTNSPLHF; cdr3_nt: TGTGCCAGCAGCTTTAGAGCCCGGACGACAAATTCACCCCTCCACTTT
j_call: TRBJ1-1; v_call: TRBV6-1; clone_size: many; d_call: NA; cdr3_aa: CASSPGPSTEAFF; cdr3_nt: TGTGCCAGCAGCCCTGGCCCTTCAACTGAAGCTTTCTTT
j_call: TRBJ2-5; v_call: TRBV24-1; clone_size: many; d_call: NA; cdr3_aa: CATSEQGIGQETQYF; cdr3_nt: TGTGCCACCAGTGAACAGGGAATAGGGCAAGAGACCCAGTACTTC
j_call: TRBJ2-1; v_call: TRBV27; clone_size: many; d_call: NA; cdr3_aa: CASSTGNEQFF; cdr3_nt: TGTGCCAGCAGTACAGGCAATGAGCAGTTCTTC
j_call: TRBJ1-1; v_call: TRBV6-5; clone_size: many; d_call: NA; cdr3_aa: CASSSPQGGTEAFF; cdr3_nt: TGTGCCAGCAGTTCCCCCCAGGGAGGAACTGAAGCTTTCTTT
j_call: TRBJ1-2; v_call: TRBV7-2; clone_size: NA; d_call: TRBD1; cdr3_aa: CASSLDGQGMGYTF; cdr3_nt: TGTGCCAGCAGCTTAGATGGACAGGGAATGGGCTACACCTTC
j_call: TRBJ2-2; v_call: TRBV6-1; clone_size: NA; d_call: NA; cdr3_aa: CASSPYAGPNTGELFF; cdr3_nt: TGTGCCAGCAGTCCTTACGCGGGACCGAACACCGGGGAGCTGTTTTTT
j_call: TRBJ2-7; v_call: TRBV20-1; clone_size: NA; d_call: NA; cdr3_aa: CSASYPDPVQRQYF; cdr3_nt: TGCAGTGCTAGTTACCCGGACCCTGTGCAACGGCAGTACTTC
j_call: TRBJ2-7; v_call: TRBV27; clone_size: many; d_call: NA; cdr3_aa: CASTKEGSYEQYF; cdr3_nt: TGTGCCAGCACCAAGGAAGGGAGTTACGAGCAGTACTTC
j_call: TRBJ2-5; v_call: TRBV5-1; clone_size: NA; d_call: NA; cdr3_aa: CASGLQETQYF; cdr3_nt: TGCGCCAGTGGACTTCAAGAGACCCAGTACTTC
j_call: TRBJ2-7; v_call: TRBV29-1; clone_size: many; d_call: TRBD1; cdr3_aa: CSVRMWDRLSYEQYF; cdr3_nt: TGCAGCGTCCGAATGTGGGACAGATTATCCTACGAGCAGTACTTC
j_call: TRBJ2-1; v_call: TRBV7-9; clone_size: many; d_call: NA; cdr3_aa: CASSLTGRGIGNEQFF; cdr3_nt: TGTGCCAGCAGCTTAACGGGGAGAGGGATCGGAAATGAGCAGTTCTTC
j_call: TRBJ2-7; v_call: TRBV20-1; clone_size: NA; d_call: TRBD2; cdr3_aa: CSAYSGSDLVYEQYF; cdr3_nt: TGCAGTGCTTATAGCGGGAGCGACTTAGTTTACGAGCAGTACTTC
j_call: TRBJ2-1; v_call: TRBV15; clone_size: many; d_call: NA; cdr3_aa: CATDSGTTSYNEQFF; cdr3_nt: TGTGCCACCGATAGCGGCACCACCTCCTACAATGAGCAGTTCTTC
j_call: TRBJ1-1; v_call: TRBV7-6; clone_size: many; d_call: TRBD1; cdr3_aa: CASSLDGQGTEAFF; cdr3_nt: TGTGCCAGCAGCTTAGATGGACAGGGTACTGAAGCTTTCTTT
j_call: TRBJ1-5; v_call: TRBV7-2; clone_size: many; d_call: NA; cdr3_aa: CASSFWGDQPQHF; cdr3_nt: TGTGCCAGCAGCTTTTGGGGTGATCAGCCCCAGCATTTT
j_call: TRBJ1-1; v_call: TRBV11-2; clone_size: many; d_call: NA; cdr3_aa: CASNGDTLNTEAFF; cdr3_nt: TGTGCCAGCAATGGTGACACCTTGAACACTGAAGCTTTCTTT